One T cell receptor beta chain is described in this entry. Assay: immunoSEQ multiplex PCR; the TCRdb copy retains only in-frame clones and omits some. The table lists 100,000 or so clones, around 90% of them singletons. This specimen comes from a study of blood T cell repertoires in COVID-19. Study context: Samples taken during acute and convalescent COVID-19 were collected in the United States, Italy and Spain. PBMCs, B-cell-depleted T cells, or T cells were the source of the cDNA or gDNA that made up the material.

The material sequenced was peripheral blood. This sequence was found in a man in his 70s with acute or convalescent COVID-19.

CDR3 sequence: CASTTDRNYGYTF. CDR3 in DNA: TGTGCCAGCACTACGGACAGGAACTATGGCTACACCTTC. The chain links TRBV6-5 to TRBJ1-2, with 7 bases that match TRBD1. Losses at the gene ends were 7 bases for V and 2 bases for J; bases not matched to a gene: 4. CDR3 length: 13 amino acids. Germline-derived CDR1 and CDR2 are MNHEY and SVGAGI.